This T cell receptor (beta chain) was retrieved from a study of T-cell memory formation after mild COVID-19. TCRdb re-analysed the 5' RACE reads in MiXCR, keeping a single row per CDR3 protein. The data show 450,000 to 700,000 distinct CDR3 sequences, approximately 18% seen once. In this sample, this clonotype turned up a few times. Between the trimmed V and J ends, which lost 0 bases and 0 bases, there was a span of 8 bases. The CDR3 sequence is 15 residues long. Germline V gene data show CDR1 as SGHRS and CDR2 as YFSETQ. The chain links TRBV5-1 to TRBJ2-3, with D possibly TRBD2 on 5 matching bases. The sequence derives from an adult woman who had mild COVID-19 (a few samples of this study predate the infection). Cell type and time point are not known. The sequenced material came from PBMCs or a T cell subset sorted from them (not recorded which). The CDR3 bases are TGCGCCAGCAGCTTGGGAGGGCTTAGCACAGATACGCAGTATTTT. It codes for CASSLGGLSTDTQYF. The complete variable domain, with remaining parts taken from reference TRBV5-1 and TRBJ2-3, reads KAGVTQTPRYLIKTRGQQVTLSCSPISGHRSVSWYQQTPGQGLQFLFEYFSETQRNKGNFPGRFSGRQFSNSRSEMNVSTLELGDSALYLCASSLGGLSTDTQYFGPGTRLTVL.